The 28 T cell receptor beta chains given below trace back to one sample, sequenced in a study of T cell changes during pregnancy in multiple sclerosis. Profiled with immunoSEQ multiplex PCR; TCRdb holds only in-frame clones, not every one. The table shows around 77,000 clones, with 91% occurring only once. The starting material was peripheral blood, obtained in the third trimester of pregnancy. These receptors were taken from a female donor in good health, enrolled as a control in a pregnancy study.

The chain recombines TRBV5-1 with TRBJ1-1, with a possible D match to TRBD1 (6 bases). The CDR3 runs 14 residues. V was shortened by 2 bases and J by 3 bases, with 11 bases between the two germline ends. Germline values: CDR1 SGHRS, CDR2 YFSETQ. CDR3 in amino acids: CASSLKQGHTEAFF. The CDR3 DNA reads TGCGCCAGCAGCTTAAAACAGGGCCACACTGAAGCTTTCTTT.

The chain joins TRBV18 to TRBJ2-5, with 10 bases fitting TRBD1. Germline V lookup: CDR1 KGHSH, CDR2 LQKENI. The CDR3 totals 15 residues. The J segment lost 4 bases and the V segment lost 3 bases, leaving 5 bases of the junction unmatched. CDR3 loop: CASSPGQGRTETQYF. The DNA for the CDR3 is TGTGCCAGCTCACCGGGACAGGGGCGTACAGAGACCCAGTACTTC.

The rearrangement uses TRBV18 and TRBJ2-7; TRBD2 matches at 8 bases. V was clipped by 6 bases and J by 2 bases; unmatched bases: 9. This CDR3 has 15 residues. CDR1 and CDR2 from the germline V gene are KGHSH and LQKENI. CDR3 bases: TGTGCCAGCTCGCCCGGGACTAGGGGGACCTACGAGCAGTACTTC. Protein product: CASSPGTRGTYEQYF.

The table lists this clone with a few counts. This chain connects TRBV2 to TRBJ1-2; the D gene is possibly TRBD1 (5 bases). V shed 5 bases and J shed 6 bases, with 10 bases lying between them. Germline CDR1 reads SNHLY; CDR2 reads FYNNEI. This CDR3 contains 12 residues. The CDR3 nucleotides read TGTGCCAGCAGTCTGGACAAAGATGGCTACACCTTC. Translation gives CASSLDKDGYTF.

J is TRBJ1-1 and V is TRBV19; 8 nucleotides match TRBD1. Germline CDR1 LNHDA, CDR2 SQIVND (reference sequence). Germline trimming cut 7 bases from V and 1 base from J; bases unmatched to any gene: 8. The CDR3 has 15 amino acids. The CDR3 here is CASTDRGQANTEAFF. The CDR3 nucleotides read TGTGCCAGTACCGACAGGGGACAAGCGAACACTGAAGCTTTCTTT.

The gene calls are TRBV7-9 and TRBJ1-5; 9 bases fit TRBD1. CDR3 length equals 16 residues. With V trimmed by 2 bases and J by 4 bases, 6 bases remained unmatched. The V gene's germline CDR1 is SEHNR and CDR2 FQNEAQ (reference sequence). DNA for the CDR3: TGTGCCAGCAGCTTATCGGGACAGGGATGGAATCAGCCCCAGCATTTT. It is translated as CASSLSGQGWNQPQHF.

CDR3 amino acids: CASSYSRGGAGNEQFF. CDR3 nucleotide sequence: TGTGCCAGCAGTTACTCGAGGGGGGGGGCCGGCAATGAGCAGTTCTTC. The rearrangement links TRBV6-6 to TRBJ2-1, with D perhaps matching TRBD2 (7 bases). The V gene's germline CDR1 is MNHNY and CDR2 SVGAGI (reference sequence). This CDR3 spans 16 amino acids. The germline V and J ends were trimmed by 0 bases and 6 bases, with 15 bases remaining between them.

The rearrangement joins TRBV5-8 to TRBJ1-1, with 7 bases aligning to TRBD1. CDR1 is SGHTS, CDR2 YDEGEE, per germline. The junction had 6 bases not matched to a gene; V was cut back by 2 bases and J by 5 bases. This CDR3 is 14 amino acids long. The CDR3 is CASSLRTGNTEAFF. Written as DNA, the CDR3 is TGTGCCAGCAGCTTACGGACAGGCAATACTGAAGCTTTCTTT. The complete variable domain, with remaining parts taken from reference TRBV5-8 and TRBJ1-1, reads EAGVTQSPTHLIKTRGQQATLRCSPISGHTSVYWYQQALGLGLQFLLWYDEGEERNRGNFPPRFSGRQFPNYSSELNVNALELEDSALYLCASSLRTGNTEAFFGQGTRLTVV.

J is TRBJ2-7 and V is TRBV14; D is perhaps TRBD2 (6 bases). Germline CDR1 is SGHDN and CDR2 is FVKESK. V lost 8 bases, J lost 7 bases, and 12 bases lay in between. The CDR3 consists of 11 residues. The CDR3 DNA follows: TGTGCCAGCGGGGAAAGCGGGGAGCAGTACTTC. Its protein is CASGESGEQYF.

V and J are TRBV7-2 and TRBJ2-7; D not resolved. Trimming removed 1 base at V and 3 bases at J, with 10 bases between. Germline assignment: CDR1 SGHTA and CDR2 FQGNSA. There are 14 residues in the CDR3. CDR3 DNA sequence: TGTGCCAGCAGCTTAGAAAACAGACACTACGAGCAGTACTTC. Amino acids: CASSLENRHYEQYF.

The chain has TRBV7-2 and TRBJ1-2; D gene ambiguous. The V end was cut by 5 bases, the J end by 3 bases, with 10 bases between. Germline assignment: CDR1 SGHTA and CDR2 FQGNSA. CDR3 size: 13 residues. CDR3 nucleotide sequence: TGTGCCAGCAGCAAATTCGGGGACTATGGCTACACCTTC. It encodes CASSKFGDYGYTF. Using reference TRBV7-2 and TRBJ1-2 for the parts outside the CDR3, the full variable domain is GAGVSQSPSNKVTEKGKDVELRCDPISGHTALYWYRQSLGQGLEFLIYFQGNSAPDKSGLPSDRFSAERTGGSVSTLTIQRTQQEDSAVYLCASSKFGDYGYTFGSGTRLTVV.

This clone has only one observation. The chain links TRBV19 to TRBJ2-7, with D perhaps TRBD2 (5 bases). Trimming took 4 bases from V and 7 from J, leaving 23 bases between them. The CDR3 consists of 16 residues. Germline-derived CDR1 and CDR2 are LNHDA and SQIVND (reference sequence). CDR3 coding DNA: TGTGCCAGTAGTAAGCCGGGGTGGACGGGCCCTTATGAGCAGTACTTC. This codes for CASSKPGWTGPYEQYF.

V usage is TRBV6-4 and J usage is TRBJ2-5; 9 bases are a match to TRBD2. Trimming at V came to 8 bases and at J to 2 bases, leaving 9 bases not matched to a gene. The CDR3 covers 15 residues. The V gene's germline CDR1 is MRHNA and CDR2 SNTAGT. For the CDR3, the DNA is TGTGCCAGCTCCCTACTAGCGGGTATACAAGAGACCCAGTACTTC. Encoded protein: CASSLLAGIQETQYF.

Concerning this clone itself: Other DNA sequences in the sample encode the same CDR3. This CDR3 reads CASSLQGEETQYF. The DNA for the CDR3 is TGCGCCAGCAGCTTGCAAGGGGAAGAGACCCAGTACTTC. The chain combines TRBV5-1 with TRBJ2-5, with D possibly matching TRBD1 (5 bases). The V and J ends lost 1 base and 3 bases respectively, with 7 bases between them. This CDR3 contains 13 residues. Germline CDR1 reads SGHRS; CDR2 reads YFSETQ.

This clone has only one observation. The chain has TRBV6-1 and TRBJ2-3, with 10 bases fitting TRBD2. The CDR3 has 16 amino acids. Unmatched junction bases numbered 2, after V lost 1 base and J lost 1 base. Germline CDR1 reads MNHNS; CDR2 reads SASEGT. CDR3 bases: TGTGCCAGCAGTGAAGAAAGCGGGAGGGGCACAGATACGCAGTATTTT. It translates to CASSEESGRGTDTQYF.

The chain links TRBV5-8 to TRBJ1-2, with D possibly being TRBD1 (6 bases). Germline V gene data show CDR1 as SGHTS and CDR2 as YDEGEE. Trimming cost V 4 bases and J 5 bases, with 9 bases left between them. This CDR3 is built from 12 residues. CDR3 nucleotides: TGTGCCAGCAGCCGGACAGCTTATGGCTACACCTTC. This sequence encodes CASSRTAYGYTF.

This rearrangement joins TRBV29-1 to TRBJ1-2, with D hard to call. The CDR3 is made up of 13 amino acids. V was pared by 4 bases and J by 8 bases, with 17 bases between. The V gene's germline CDR1 is SQVTM and CDR2 ANQGSEA. This CDR3 reads CSVVEGVRKGYTF. DNA of the CDR3: TGCAGCGTTGTGGAGGGAGTGAGGAAGGGCTACACCTTC. Filled out from reference TRBV29-1 and TRBJ1-2, the complete variable domain reads SAVISQKPSRDICQRGTSLTIQCQVDSQVTMMFWYRQQPGQSLTLIATANQGSEATYESGFVIDKFPISRPNLTFSTLTVSNMSPEDSSIYLCSVVEGVRKGYTFGSGTRLTVV.

This clone was picked up one time. The rearrangement joins TRBV25-1 to TRBJ1-1; D may be TRBD1 (5 bases). The CDR3 is 15 amino acids. The V gene's germline CDR1 is MGHDK and CDR2 SYGVNS. V was cut by 1 base and J by 1 base, with 10 bases left in between. The CDR3 sequence is CASSELGGTNTEAFF. As DNA, the CDR3 is TGTGCCAGCAGTGAATTGGGGGGAACGAACACTGAAGCTTTCTTT.

This clone was seen a handful of times. The chain carries TRBV6-4 and TRBJ2-6; D is unclear. This CDR3 has 16 amino acids. CDR1 and CDR2 from the germline V gene are MRHNA and SNTAGT. The V gene lost 2 bases and the J gene lost 0 bases, with 8 bases spanning the gap. CDR3 DNA: TGTGCCAGCAGTGACGGCCACAGCTCTGGGGCCAACGTCCTGACTTTC. Protein product: CASSDGHSSGANVLTF.

V is TRBV5-8 and J is TRBJ2-7; a possible D gene is TRBD2 (6 bases). The CDR3 covers 14 residues. CDR1 is SGHTS, CDR2 YDEGEE, per germline. Trimming left V 0 bases short and J 2 bases short, with 9 bases between. The chain's CDR3 is CASSLVGGAYEQYF. CDR3 DNA sequence: TGTGCCAGCAGCTTGGTCGGGGGAGCCTACGAGCAGTACTTC.

The rearrangement links TRBV19 to TRBJ1-2, with D uncertain. Deletions cut 3 bases from V and 5 bases from J, with 4 bases between. From germline, CDR1 is LNHDA and CDR2 SQIVND (reference sequence). The CDR3 runs to 11 residues. The CDR3 protein is CASSINYGYTF. CDR3 nucleotide sequence: TGTGCCAGTAGTATCAATTATGGCTACACCTTC.

This rearrangement joins TRBV7-9 to TRBJ1-2; TRBD1 aligns across 7 bases. The V segment lost 5 bases and the J segment 8 bases; nucleotides outside the gene matches: 11. The length of the CDR3 is 14 residues. Germline-derived CDR1 and CDR2 are SEHNR and FQNEAQ (reference sequence). CDR3 in amino acids: CASSPVRQGEGYTF. CDR3 in DNA: TGTGCCAGCAGCCCGGTCCGCCAGGGGGAAGGCTACACCTTC.

The chain has TRBV4-3 and TRBJ2-7, with 10 bases that match TRBD1. The CDR3 is made up of 15 amino acids. Germline V lookup: CDR1 LGHNA, CDR2 YSLEER. Trimming cost V 4 bases and J 5 bases; bases outside gene matches: 8. The CDR3 region is CASSRQGAGYHEQYF. The CDR3 DNA follows: TGCGCCAGCAGCCGACAGGGGGCAGGTTACCACGAGCAGTACTTC.

The chain carries TRBV4-3 and TRBJ2-3, with D possibly matching TRBD1 (5 bases). This CDR3 comprises 13 residues. Trimming shortened V by 1 base and J by 7 bases, and 9 bases separated the two germline ends. CDR1 is LGHNA, CDR2 YSLEER, per germline. In DNA form, the CDR3 reads TGCGCCAGCAGCCAAGTCAGGGCGTATACGCAGTATTTT. This codes for CASSQVRAYTQYF.

The chain couples TRBV5-1 to TRBJ1-2; D is ambiguous. V was shortened by 4 bases and J by 5 bases, with 15 bases between the two germline ends. The CDR3 is 14 residues long. CDR1 and CDR2 (germline): SGHRS, YFSETQ. CDR3 sequence reads: CASSPPRGSYGYTF. The CDR3 DNA reads TGCGCCAGCAGCCCGCCGCGGGGATCGTATGGCTACACCTTC. Combining the CDR3 with reference TRBV5-1 and TRBJ1-2 gives the whole variable domain KAGVTQTPRYLIKTRGQQVTLSCSPISGHRSVSWYQQTPGQGLQFLFEYFSETQRNKGNFPGRFSGRQFSNSRSEMNVSTLELGDSALYLCASSPPRGSYGYTFGSGTRLTVV.

This chain joins TRBV5-1 and TRBJ2-3; TRBD2 matches 11 bases. This CDR3 has 16 residues. Germline V gene lookup returns CDR1 SGHRS and CDR2 YFSETQ. Trimming removed 0 bases from V and 3 bases from J; junction bases left unmatched: 3. The CDR3 DNA reads TGCGCCAGCAGCTTGGTGGCTAGCGGGGGGACAGATACGCAGTATTTT. Residues: CASSLVASGGTDTQYF.

This rearrangement joins TRBV19 to TRBJ2-3, with TRBD2 matching over 7 bases. Germline lookup yields CDR1 LNHDA and CDR2 SQIVND (reference sequence). V shed 3 bases, J shed 5 bases, and the junction held 14 bases outside the gene matches. The CDR3 loop spans 17 amino acids. The CDR3 DNA reads as TGTGCCAGTAGTATGGGGGGAGGGATGAATTATGGAGATACGCAGTATTTT. Its translation is CASSMGGGMNYGDTQYF.

The chain employs TRBV6-5 and TRBJ2-7; D is possibly TRBD1 (6 bases). The CDR3 length is 11 residues. Germline loops: CDR1 MNHEY, CDR2 SVGAGI. V lost 6 bases and J lost 4, with 7 bases in between. Here the CDR3 DNA reads TGTGCCAGCAGGCAGGGGTACGAGCAGTACTTC. It is translated as CASRQGYEQYF.